A selection of T cell receptor beta chains follows, all from one sample in a study of blood T cell repertoires in COVID-19. TCRdb keeps only in-frame clones here, not all; method: immunoSEQ multiplex PCR. The sample holds about 250,000 clones, about 89% seen once. Material: peripheral blood. The receptor set was obtained from a man aged 30-40 years with acute or convalescent COVID-19. Each CDR3 is given with its conserved first and last residue. D genes are given only for firm matches. Clone size appears in some rows only: once, few, many, or a class for an expanded clone.

.,TRBV6-4,TRBD1,TRBJ2-2,CASSEQGANTGELFF,TGTGCCAGCAGCGAACAGGGGGCGAACACCGGGGAGCTGTTTTTT
.,TRBV2,TRBD1,TRBJ2-6,CASSDGTGPRGANVLTF,TGTGCCAGCAGTGATGGGACAGGCCCCCGGGGGGCCAACGTCCTGACTTTC
.,TRBV19,.,TRBJ1-2,CASSLQSKANYGYTF,TGTGCCAGTAGCTTACAGAGTAAAGCTAACTATGGCTACACCTTC
once,TRBV5-5,TRBD1,TRBJ1-2,CASSLAGQGSYGYTF,TGTGCCAGCAGCCTGGCCGGACAGGGTTCATATGGCTACACCTTC
.,TRBV3-1/TRBV3-2,TRBD2,TRBJ2-4,CASSQEWASGAKNIQYF,TGTGCCAGCAGCCAAGAATGGGCTAGCGGGGCTAAAAACATTCAGTACTTC
.,TRBV9,.,TRBJ1-3,CASSPYSIGSGNTIYF,TGTGCCAGCAGCCCCTACTCCATTGGCTCTGGAAACACCATATATTTT
.,TRBV18,.,TRBJ2-3,CASSPPGEVDTQYF,TGTGCCAGCTCACCCCCCGGGGAAGTAGATACGCAGTATTTT
.,TRBV19,.,TRBJ2-2,CASSIGQGLAGELFF,TGTGCCAGTAGTATCGGGCAGGGGTTGGCCGGGGAGCTGTTTTTT
.,TRBV15,.,TRBJ1-5,CATSRANREQPQHF,TGTGCCACCAGCAGAGCGAACAGGGAACAGCCCCAGCATTTT
.,TRBV6-5,TRBD1,TRBJ2-7,CASTLGQAGYEQYF,TGTGCCAGCACGTTGGGACAGGCGGGCTACGAGCAGTACTTC
.,TRBV19,.,TRBJ1-4,CASSIDTGSGEKLFF,TGTGCCAGTAGTATAGATACAGGGAGTGGTGAAAAACTGTTTTTT
.,TRBV24-1,TRBD1,TRBJ2-3,CATSDPSTGGGKDTQYF,TGTGCCACCAGTGACCCATCGACAGGGGGTGGGAAAGATACGCAGTATTTT
.,TRBV6-1,TRBD1,TRBJ2-6,CASSEFRTGASGANVLTF,TGTGCCAGCAGTGAATTCAGGACAGGGGCCTCTGGGGCCAACGTCCTGACTTTC
.,TRBV14,.,TRBJ1-1,CASSHKTGAYTEAFF,TGTGCCAGCAGCCACAAGACAGGAGCATACACTGAAGCTTTCTTT
once,TRBV2,TRBD2,TRBJ2-1,CASRGTSGGPREQFF,TGTGCCAGCAGGGGGACTAGCGGGGGCCCTCGGGAGCAGTTCTTC
.,TRBV27,.,TRBJ1-4,CASSIYSGDTVMSKLFF,TGTGCCAGCAGCATATACAGTGGCGACACGGTAATGAGTAAACTGTTTTTT
.,TRBV19,.,TRBJ2-1,CASSIRGAGSYNEQFF,TGTGCCAGTAGTATTCGGGGGGCCGGCTCCTACAATGAGCAGTTCTTC
.,TRBV18,TRBD1,TRBJ2-7,CASSPKGTGQYF,TGTGCCAGCTCACCTAAAGGGACAGGGCAGTACTTC
.,TRBV7-9,TRBD1,TRBJ1-1,CASSFGQGTEAFF,TGTGCCAGCAGCTTCGGACAGGGCACTGAAGCTTTCTTT
.,TRBV28,TRBD2,TRBJ2-5,CASWGSAGEAETQYF,TGTGCCAGCTGGGGGAGCGCGGGGGAGGCGGAGACCCAGTACTTC
.,TRBV27,.,TRBJ2-3,CASSSTSTDTQYF,TGTGCCAGCAGTTCAACTAGCACAGATACGCAGTATTTT
.,TRBV13,.,TRBJ2-7,CASSLKLYEQYF,TGTGCCAGCAGCTTAAAACTCTACGAGCAGTACTTC
.,TRBV9,.,TRBJ2-1,CASSSRAENNEQFF,TGTGCCAGCAGCTCCAGGGCCGAAAACAATGAGCAGTTCTTC
.,TRBV28,.,TRBJ1-5,CASSSTPMAQHF,TGTGCCAGCAGTTCAACTCCGATGGCCCAGCATTTT
.,TRBV7-3,.,TRBJ2-2,CASSSAASISGELFF,TGTGCCAGCAGCTCCGCTGCTAGCATTTCCGGGGAGCTGTTTTTT
.,TRBV19,.,TRBJ1-5,CASSGTLIQPQHF,TGTGCCAGTAGTGGGACATTGATTCAGCCCCAGCATTTT
.,TRBV7-2,.,TRBJ2-4,CASSFRFGQRNIQYF,TGTGCCAGCAGCTTCCGATTCGGACAGCGAAACATTCAGTACTTC
.,TRBV5-1,.,TRBJ2-7,CASSSQSYEQYF,TGCGCCAGCAGCTCTCAGTCCTACGAGCAGTACTTC
.,TRBV27,TRBD1,TRBJ2-5,CASSLGDRFQETQYF,TGTGCCAGCAGTTTAGGGGACAGGTTCCAAGAGACCCAGTACTTC
.,TRBV5-1,.,TRBJ1-5,CASSLDSTRNQPQHF,TGCGCCAGCAGCTTGGACAGTACTAGAAATCAGCCCCAGCATTTT
.,TRBV2,TRBD1,TRBJ1-6,CASRVLTGGVFGSPLHF,TGTGCCAGCAGGGTGCTTACAGGGGGCGTATTCGGGTCACCCCTCCACTTT
many,TRBV6-6,TRBD2,TRBJ2-7,CASSLADHYEQYF,TGTGCCAGCAGCCTAGCGGACCACTACGAGCAGTACTTC
.,TRBV9,.,TRBJ2-4,CASSLQASAKNIQYF,TGTGCCAGCAGCCTACAGGCTTCCGCCAAAAACATTCAGTACTTC
.,TRBV27,TRBD1,TRBJ1-1,CASSLLETGAEAFF,TGTGCCAGCAGTTTATTGGAAACAGGGGCTGAAGCTTTCTTT
.,TRBV4-1,.,TRBJ1-3,CASSQGEGGVNTIYF,TGCGCCAGCAGCCAAGGGGAAGGAGGAGTGAACACCATATATTTT
.,TRBV7-9,.,TRBJ1-6,CASSPRQNSPLHF,TGTGCCAGCAGCCCTAGACAGAATTCACCCCTCCACTTT
.,TRBV6-2/TRBV6-3,.,TRBJ1-2,CASSSQGSYGYTF,TGTGCCAGCAGTTCCCAGGGTAGCTATGGCTACACCTTC
.,TRBV24-1,TRBD1,TRBJ2-2,CATSGQANTGELFF,TGTGCCACATCAGGACAGGCGAACACCGGGGAGCTGTTTTTT
.,TRBV11-1,.,TRBJ2-1,CASSFQARYNEQFF,TGTGCCAGCAGCTTCCAAGCGCGGTACAATGAGCAGTTCTTC
.,TRBV5-1,TRBD1,TRBJ1-1,CASSSVRGLRIGTEAFF,TGCGCCAGCAGCTCGGTCAGGGGGTTGCGCATTGGCACTGAAGCTTTCTTT
few,TRBV5-1,.,TRBJ1-4,CASSHRAPTNEKLFF,TGCGCCAGCAGCCACAGGGCCCCCACAAATGAAAAACTGTTTTTT
.,TRBV5-1,.,TRBJ1-2,CASSGLTEFNGYTF,TGCGCCAGCAGCGGGCTCACAGAATTCAATGGCTACACCTTC
.,TRBV11-1,TRBD2,TRBJ2-3,CASSLYGGGSTDTQYF,TGTGCCAGCAGCTTATATGGCGGGGGGAGCACAGATACGCAGTATTTT
few,TRBV19,.,TRBJ1-2,CASLRDTTFYGYTF,TGTGCCAGCCTCCGGGACACCACCTTCTATGGCTACACCTTC
.,TRBV6-5,.,TRBJ1-5,CASSYLGSTQPQHF,TGTGCCAGCAGTTACCTCGGGAGCACCCAGCCCCAGCATTTT
few,TRBV15,.,TRBJ2-3,CATSNPRRVTDTQYF,TGTGCCACCAGCAACCCAAGGCGGGTTACAGATACGCAGTATTTT
.,TRBV19,.,TRBJ2-1,CASRRTAYNEQFF,TGTGCCAGTAGACGGACAGCCTACAATGAGCAGTTCTTC
.,TRBV29-1,.,TRBJ2-1,CSVGALAALWNEQFF,TGCAGCGTTGGGGCCTTAGCGGCCCTTTGGAATGAGCAGTTCTTC
.,TRBV19,.,TRBJ1-1,CASNPGDTEAFF,TGTGCCAGTAATCCGGGGGACACTGAAGCTTTCTTT
.,TRBV28,TRBD2,TRBJ2-2,CASTSGSRSGELFF,TGTGCCAGTACTAGCGGGAGTAGGTCCGGGGAGCTGTTTTTT
.,TRBV6-2/TRBV6-3,.,TRBJ2-3,CASSFYDTQYF,TGTGCCAGCAGTTTCTACGATACGCAGTATTTT